This T cell receptor (beta chain) was retrieved from a study of blood T cell repertoires in COVID-19 (dated by TCRdb to the early 2020s). Describing the broader study: The collaborator samples originated in the United States, Italy and Spain and spanned the acute and convalescent phases of COVID-19. Samples were obtained from the ongoing ImmuneRACE study (first 160 participants) and from about 1,300 subjects provided by 6 global collaborators. Subjects who had been exposed to COVID-19, were actively infected with it, or had recovered from it provided the deeply sampled blood TCRbeta repertoires that made up the dataset. The sample metadata nearly always contained a de-identified subject ID, COVID-19 status, age in years and sex. The repertoires were made available in a free public database intended to serve as a resource for research on the immune response to SARS-CoV-2. The prospective study material was composed of cDNA or gDNA derived from T cells, B-cell-depleted T cells, or PBMCs. Where available, HLA class I and class II types were taken from metadata supplied by the sample provider and were not determined by assay-based typing.

Results the study describes overall, beyond this receptor: How much clinical and demographic metadata was included differed by source and by participant, and the metadata was provided uncurated.

Trimming removed 3 bases from V and 4 bases from J, leaving 15 bases between the germline ends. CDR1 and CDR2, per the germline V gene, are MGHDK and SYGVNS. CDR3 length: 16 amino acids, cysteine to phenylalanine. Of all the DNA, just the CDR3 is kept, 48 bases in frame from base 1. TCRbeta CDR3 regions were amplified from genomic DNA by means of the immunoSEQ Assay, a bias-controlled multiplex PCR. The original pipeline was this. The number of nucleated cells in each sample was estimated by amplification of reference gene primers within the assay. Sequence reads were collapsed and filtered to measure the absolute abundance of every unique TCRbeta CDR3 rearrangement. For each sample, productive Simpson clonality was calculated by taking the square root of Simpson's diversity index across productive rearrangements. TCRdb holds this immuneACCESS table with in-frame rearrangements only. Some clones are missing; in checked studies, unresolved V genes explain under half, and the rest has no known cause. V, J and clone size reflect that table, while D and trimming were determined from the DNA. In this sample the table shows approximately 260,000 clones, roughly three quarters of which occur a single time. The ten largest clonotypes hold about 4% of the sample.

As regards this clone: Its specific antigen is unknown. No quality values exist for individual bases; no much larger clone is one base distant.

Each collaborating institution followed its own protocols to collect whole blood in K2EDTA tubes. For TCRbeta analysis, collaborators shipped samples in one of three forms: frozen whole blood, isolated PBMCs, or DNA extracted from either of those sample types. The clonotype originates from a middle-aged woman with active or convalescent COVID-19. The sequence is built from TRBV25-1 and TRBJ1-4; the D gene assignment is ambiguous. The sequencing input was peripheral blood. The CDR3 reads CASSDPLMRNNEKLFF. The nucleotide sequence is given as TGTGCCAGCAGTGACCCCCTTATGCGGAATAATGAAAAACTGTTTTTT.